A single sample is the source of the 9 T cell receptor beta chains below, sequenced in a study of response to subunit inactivated influenza vaccine. TCRdb called the RT-PCR reads again in MiXCR, with one record for every CDR3 protein. The data contain some 480,000 distinct CDR3 sequences, roughly 11% of them singletons. This specimen consisted of PBMCs from blood, obtained around seven weeks after vaccination. The receptor set was obtained from a man in his fifties or sixties who received an inactivated influenza vaccine.

This chain uses TRBV29-1 with TRBJ2-1, with 10 bases lining up with TRBD1. V lost 5 bases, J lost 3 bases, and 4 bases stayed unmatched. This CDR3 is built from 14 residues. CDR1 and CDR2 (germline): SQVTM, ANQGSEA. The CDR3 protein is CSVTGQGVYNEQFF. CDR3 in DNA: TGCAGCGTTACCGGACAGGGGGTCTACAATGAGCAGTTCTTC.

V gene TRBV5-1 combines with J gene TRBJ2-1; D is uncertain. V gave up 2 bases and J gave up 7 bases, with 19 bases separating them. Germline values: CDR1 SGHRS, CDR2 YFSETQ. The CDR3 sequence is 16 residues long. The chain's CDR3 is CASSFSAADVLNEQFF. For the CDR3, the DNA is TGCGCCAGCAGCTTTTCCGCCGCCGATGTGCTGAATGAGCAGTTCTTC.

In its sample, this clonotype was seen a few times. This rearrangement joins TRBV29-1 to TRBJ2-4; 10 positions match TRBD2. The CDR3 is made up of 15 amino acids. J gave up 0 bases and V 3 bases, and 2 bases lay outside the gene matches. The germline V gene has CDR1 SQVTM and CDR2 ANQGSEA. CDR3 in DNA: TGCAGCGTTGAGTGGACTAGCGGAGCCAAAAACATTCAGTACTTC. It translates to CSVEWTSGAKNIQYF.

The rearrangement joins TRBV28 to TRBJ2-7; D perhaps matches TRBD2 (6 bases). This CDR3 contains 15 residues. V was trimmed by 6 bases and J by 1 base, leaving 16 bases between them. The germline gives CDR1 MDHEN, CDR2 SYDVKM. The CDR3 spells CASSFGRDASYEQYF. In DNA, the CDR3 is TGTGCCAGCAGCTTTGGGCGGGACGCGTCCTACGAGCAGTACTTC.

The chain carries TRBV4-3 and TRBJ2-1; 8 bases map to TRBD2. The trim removed 1 base at V and 0 bases at J, leaving 23 bases unmatched. CDR1 and CDR2 (germline): LGHNA, YSLEER. This CDR3 has 23 residues. Here the CDR3 reads CASSQAHTRPPPSGWSSYNEQFF. The CDR3 coding sequence is TGCGCCAGCAGCCAAGCACACACGCGCCCTCCACCTAGCGGGTGGAGCTCCTACAATGAGCAGTTCTTC.

This clonotype showed up many times. A read error may account for a junction end that differs from germline. This chain links TRBV20-1 with TRBJ2-4, with 13 bases matching TRBD2. This CDR3 has 14 residues. Germline V CDR1 and CDR2: DFQATT, SNEGSKA (reference sequence). In DNA form, the CDR3 reads TGCAGTGCTAGAGTCGGACTAGCGGGGGCCGTGGGAGACTTC. Protein product: CSARVGLAGAVGDF.

The chain combines TRBV6-5 with TRBJ1-1; D is unclear. The V gene's germline CDR1 is MNHEY and CDR2 SVGAGI. Between the trimmed V and J ends, which lost 0 bases and 2 bases, there was a span of 10 bases. This CDR3 has 15 amino acids. The chain's CDR3 is CASSYSGSSNTEAFF. The CDR3 DNA sequence: TGTGCCAGCAGTTACTCGGGGAGTAGTAACACTGAAGCTTTCTTT.

The chain uses TRBV12-3 or TRBV12-4 and TRBJ1-1, with D uncertain. CDR3 length equals 11 residues. V lost 6 bases, J lost 7 bases, and 9 bases lay in between. CDR3 nucleotide sequence: TGTGCCAGCAGGTTGGGGTTTGAAGCTTTCTTT. This encodes CASRLGFEAFF.

This clonotype was seen a single time. The chain combines TRBV9 with TRBJ2-2; no reliable D call. V lost 2 bases and J lost 7, with 6 bases in between. In germline, CDR1 is SGDLS, CDR2 YYNGEE. The CDR3 extends over 12 amino acids. The DNA for the CDR3 is TGTGCCAGCAGCGTCGACCTCGGGGAGCTGTTTTTT. Translated: CASSVDLGELFF.